This T cell receptor beta chain was recovered during a study of Graves' ophthalmopathy and Graves' hyperthyroidism. Study-wide results and caveats: Also, most clonotypes expanded in the thyroid above 0.001 frequency appeared in blood.

As regards this clonotype: Antigen unknown.

The CDR3 loop spans 15 amino acids. Germline CDR1 reads SGHTA; CDR2 reads FQGNSA. V was shortened by 5 bases and J by 0 bases, with 14 bases between the two germline ends. RNA transcripts yielded amplified TCR beta CDR3 regions. After a first-round RT-PCR with HTBI primers, a second-round multiplex PCR was run. MiXCR, run by TCRdb on the multiplex PCR reads, gives a single entry per CDR3 protein. This sample has approximately 480,000 distinct CDR3 sequences, with under 15% found just once. The clonotype comes from a woman in her thirties with Graves' ophthalmopathy. This sequence joins TRBV7-2 and TRBJ2-7, with D possibly TRBD2 on 5 matching bases. Material for sequencing was blood. The CDR3 DNA is TGTGCCAGCAGCCAGTTGGGAGAGAACTCCTACGAGCAGTACTTC. Residues: CASSQLGENSYEQYF.